Here is one T cell receptor (beta chain) with its context. TCRdb recomputed calls from the 5' RACE reads with MiXCR, one row per CDR3 protein. Of over 130,000 distinct CDR3 sequences in the sample, 40% to 50% were seen once. This record comes from a study of CD8 T cells in ankylosing spondylitis. The germline V gene has CDR1 MGHRA and CDR2 YSYEKL. The CDR3 contains 15 residues. With V trimmed by 5 bases and J by 2 bases, 6 bases remained unmatched. Sequenced input: synovial fluid, either unsorted or a sorted T cell fraction (not recorded which). The receptor was isolated from a male donor with ankylosing spondylitis. J is TRBJ2-1 and V is TRBV4-1, with TRBD1 identical over 7 bases. CDR3 protein: CASSFPGTAYNEQFF. As DNA, the CDR3 is TGCGCCAGCAGCTTCCCTGGGACAGCCTACAATGAGCAGTTCTTC.